This TCR beta chain is from a study of a mutant IDH1 vaccine in newly diagnosed glioma (dated by TCRdb to the early 2020s). Study-level background: Eight vaccinations were administered to patients in weeks 1, 3, 5, 7, 11, 15, 19 and 23, corresponding to visits V03 through V10. Vaccination was initiated 4-6 weeks after radiotherapy alone, or concurrently with temozolomide cycles in the chemotherapy-containing groups. Of the roughly 34 treated patients, about 62% were male and approximately 40% were female, and a mean age of about 37 years was recorded. Prior to enrollment, patients had been given standard therapy consisting of radiotherapy alone, temozolomide alone, or radiochemotherapy with temozolomide, with the combination given to most patients. Six visits were used for peripheral blood collection: V03 (baseline), V05, V07, V10, V12 and V13. Longitudinal TCRB deep sequencing was done for 25 to 30 treated patients, wherever samples were available for exploratory analyses.

Broader findings and caveats from the paper: Across multiple MHC alleles, vaccine-induced immune responses were seen in around 93% of patients. The authors noted that analyses of patient blood samples could not be reproduced because of sample limitations. PBMC samples for TCRB deep sequencing were selected based on availability. Pseudoprogression seemed to be unrelated to changes in the top peripheral T cell clonotypes found by TCRB sequencing.

Libraries were made using the immunoSEQ multiplex PCR assay. Following the manufacturer's protocol, the hsTCRB Kit was used to amplify rearranged TCR beta chain sequences. TCRB libraries were sequenced on an Illumina MiSeq. For the original study's pipeline: The kit vendor's proprietary platform handled demultiplexing, trimming and gene mapping. TCRdb re-hosts the immuneACCESS table, in-frame sequences only. Its copies lack some clones; in the studies checked, an unresolved V gene accounts for under half of them, and the cause for the rest is not known. V and J calls and clone size follow that table, whereas D and trimming were derived from the DNA. The sample includes about 130,000 clones, with around 80% observed a single time. The ten biggest clones cover 4.5% to 5.5% of the sample. As regards this clone: Its target antigen remains unknown. Base qualities are not provided; no much larger clone lies one nucleotide away.

Reading the label with the study, this specimen's time point is: week 11, during vaccination. Each vaccine dose, consisting of 300 ug of a 20-mer mutant IDH1 peptide in Montanide, was administered subcutaneously with topical imiquimod. Newly diagnosed WHO grade 3 or 4 IDH1-mutant astrocytomas showing loss of nuclear ATRX were present in the donors. The samples were drawn from NOA16, a multicentre, single-arm, open-label phase I trial in Germany that tested a mutant IDH1 peptide vaccine in humans for the first time. Genomic DNA for TCRB sequencing was extracted from EDTA blood using the DNeasy Blood and Tissue Kit. V is cut by 5 bases and J by 2 bases, and the space between the germline ends is 13 bases. For CDR1 and CDR2, the germline V gene (reference sequence) lists PRHDT and FYEKMQ. Inclusive of the bounding cysteine and phenylalanine, the CDR3 is 14 residues long. The CDR3 DNA has 42 bases and is translated from base 1.

The TCR was taken from a middle-aged man with glioma. The chain couples TRBV13 to TRBJ2-7; a tentative D match to TRBD1 spans 6 bases. Sequenced here: PBMCs, sampled from a glioma patient whose treatment included an IDH1 peptide vaccine. CDR3 protein: CASSGPQGTYEQYF. The bases read TGTGCCAGCAGCGGCCCTCAGGGGACCTACGAGCAGTACTTC.